The rows below give T cell receptor beta chains drawn from one sample of a study of cytomegalovirus exposure and HLA in healthy donors. Here immunoSEQ multiplex PCR was the method, and the copy in TCRdb shows in-frame clones only, minus some. The sample lists about 130,000 clones; roughly 82% were seen once. The sequenced sample consisted of PBMCs. Receptors originate from a woman aged 55-75 years in good health and CMV-seropositive. The CDR3 runs from the conserved cysteine through the conserved F or W. Fields, in order: CDR3 DNA, CDR3 protein, clone size, V gene, D gene, J gene. D genes are given only for firm matches. Size is omitted from some rows. Given values are once, few, many or a class for expanded clones.

DNA: TGTGCCAGCAGCTTAGGCGGGGGGTCCTCCTACGAGCAGTACTTC
CDR3: CASSLGGGSSYEQYF
size: .
V: TRBV7-3
D: TRBD2
J: TRBJ2-7

DNA: TGTGCCAGCAGGAGGGGGTACGACTACGAGCAGTACTTC
CDR3: CASRRGYDYEQYF
size: .
V: TRBV6-5
D: .
J: TRBJ2-7

DNA: TGTGCCTGGAGAGTCGCGACTAGCGGGAGTCAAGAGACCCAGTACTTC
CDR3: CAWRVATSGSQETQYF
size: .
V: TRBV30
D: TRBD2
J: TRBJ2-5

DNA: TGTGCCATCAGCACCCCCCCCCGGGGGGCAGGAGGGAACTACGAGCAGTACTTC
CDR3: CAISTPPRGAGGNYEQYF
size: .
V: TRBV10-3
D: .
J: TRBJ2-7

DNA: TGTGCCAGCAGCTCTTCCCCCTTGGCTCTAGCGGGAACCTACAATGAGCAGTTCTTC
CDR3: CASSSSPLALAGTYNEQFF
size: .
V: TRBV7-9
D: TRBD2
J: TRBJ2-1

DNA: TGTGCCAGCAGCCGAGACCGGGGGGAGACCCAGTACTTC
CDR3: CASSRDRGETQYF
size: .
V: TRBV7-8
D: .
J: TRBJ2-5

DNA: TGTGCCAGCAGCTTCGGACAGAACAATGGCTACACCTTC
CDR3: CASSFGQNNGYTF
size: .
V: TRBV5-4
D: .
J: TRBJ1-2

DNA: TGTGCCAGCGACACCGAGAGGGGAGGCACCTCCTACGAGCAGTACTTC
CDR3: CASDTERGGTSYEQYF
size: few
V: TRBV2
D: .
J: TRBJ2-7

DNA: TGCGCCAGCAGCTTAGCGGGATCCACGGAGACCCAGTACTTC
CDR3: CASSLAGSTETQYF
size: .
V: TRBV10-2
D: TRBD2
J: TRBJ2-5

DNA: TGTGCCAGCAGTGACACAGGGGCTGGAAACACCATATATTTT
CDR3: CASSDTGAGNTIYF
size: .
V: TRBV6-6
D: TRBD1
J: TRBJ1-3

DNA: TGTGCCAGCAGCCTACAGAATTCACCCCTCCACTTT
CDR3: CASSLQNSPLHF
size: .
V: TRBV7-2
D: .
J: TRBJ1-6

DNA: TGCAGCGTTGAGAAGGACAGGGGGCCTGAAGCTTTCTTT
CDR3: CSVEKDRGPEAFF
size: .
V: TRBV29-1
D: TRBD1
J: TRBJ1-1

DNA: TGTGCCAGCAGTGAATTCGGTTTTGTGGCTTTCTTT
CDR3: CASSEFGFVAFF
size: .
V: TRBV6-5
D: .
J: TRBJ1-1

DNA: TGTGCCAGCAGCTCCGGACTAGCGGGAGACATCCAGTACTTC
CDR3: CASSSGLAGDIQYF
size: .
V: TRBV7-3
D: TRBD2
J: TRBJ2-5

DNA: TGTGCCATCTCCCCGGGAGCGGAGGGATATGAGCAGTTCTTC
CDR3: CAISPGAEGYEQFF
size: .
V: TRBV10-3
D: .
J: TRBJ2-1

DNA: TGTGCCAGCAGCGCGAGACAGGGGTGGACTGAAGCTTTCTTT
CDR3: CASSARQGWTEAFF
size: .
V: TRBV7-2
D: TRBD1
J: TRBJ1-1

DNA: TGTGCCAGCAGAACCACCGGGGGGGCACCGGGAAACACCATATATTTT
CDR3: CASRTTGGAPGNTIYF
size: .
V: TRBV11-2
D: .
J: TRBJ1-3

DNA: TGTGCCACCAGAGGGGGTGGCGAGACCCAGTACTTC
CDR3: CATRGGGETQYF
size: .
V: TRBV15
D: .
J: TRBJ2-5

DNA: TGTGCCACCAGCAAGGGACAGGGAAATGAAAAACTGTTTTTT
CDR3: CATSKGQGNEKLFF
size: .
V: TRBV15
D: TRBD1
J: TRBJ1-4

DNA: TGTGCCAGCAGCGTTGACAGTTCAAATCAGCCCCAGCATTTT
CDR3: CASSVDSSNQPQHF
size: .
V: TRBV5-5
D: .
J: TRBJ1-5

DNA: TGTGCCTGGATCCGTCTCAGGACAGGGTCCTACGAGCAGTACTTC
CDR3: CAWIRLRTGSYEQYF
size: .
V: TRBV30
D: TRBD1
J: TRBJ2-7

DNA: TGCGCCAGCAGCTTGACGGGGAGGAACACCGGGGAGCTGTTTTTT
CDR3: CASSLTGRNTGELFF
size: .
V: TRBV5-1
D: .
J: TRBJ2-2

DNA: TGTGCCAGCAGCCCTAACGACAGGGGGAATTCCTACGAGCAGTACTTC
CDR3: CASSPNDRGNSYEQYF
size: .
V: TRBV6-6
D: TRBD1
J: TRBJ2-7

DNA: TGTGCCAGCAGCTACACGACAGATGCTAACTATGGCTACACCTTC
CDR3: CASSYTTDANYGYTF
size: once
V: TRBV7-9
D: .
J: TRBJ1-2

DNA: TGTGCCAGCACGACGGGGGAATCCGGGGAGCTGTTTTTT
CDR3: CASTTGESGELFF
size: .
V: TRBV6-5
D: .
J: TRBJ2-2

DNA: TGCGCCAGCAGCTTAAGATCAGGGAACACCGGGGAGCTGTTTTTT
CDR3: CASSLRSGNTGELFF
size: .
V: TRBV5-1
D: .
J: TRBJ2-2

DNA: TGTGCCAGCAGCTTAGCGCAGGGTTATGAGCAGTTCTTC
CDR3: CASSLAQGYEQFF
size: .
V: TRBV11-1
D: .
J: TRBJ2-1

DNA: TGTGCCAGCAGCTTCCCCGGGACAGGGGGCGTCGAGCAGTACTTC
CDR3: CASSFPGTGGVEQYF
size: .
V: TRBV7-9
D: TRBD1
J: TRBJ2-7

DNA: TGTGCCAGTATCGCACGGACCGGGGAGCTGTTTTTT
CDR3: CASIARTGELFF
size: few
V: TRBV19
D: .
J: TRBJ2-2

DNA: TGTGCCAGCAGCTTGGGACTAGCGGGTTACAATGAGCAGTTCTTC
CDR3: CASSLGLAGYNEQFF
size: .
V: TRBV5-5
D: TRBD2
J: TRBJ2-1

DNA: TGTGCCAGCAGCCGAGGACTCACGAACACTGAAGCTTTCTTT
CDR3: CASSRGLTNTEAFF
size: .
V: TRBV7-6
D: .
J: TRBJ1-1